The 10 T cell receptor beta chains given below trace back to one sample, sequenced in a study of T cells in localized non-small cell lung cancer. Produced via immunoSEQ multiplex PCR; TCRdb's table is partial and in-frame only. The table records 20,000 to 25,000 clones, under 95% of them present only once. The specimen comprised peripheral blood, sampled before any cancer treatment. The receptors here all came from a man between 40 and 75 years old with stage III squamous cell lung carcinoma.

J is TRBJ1-1 and V is TRBV20-1; TRBD1 might be the D (5 bases). The germline gives CDR1 DFQATT, CDR2 SNEGSKA (reference sequence). CDR3 length: 11 amino acids. With 5 bases removed from V and 7 bases from J, the gap between germline ends came to 11 bases. CDR3 bases: TGCAGTGCTCCCGGGACCTATGAAGCTTTCTTT. This codes for CSAPGTYEAFF.

The rearrangement links TRBV7-2 to TRBJ2-1, with 10 nucleotides matching TRBD2. This CDR3 contains 17 residues. Germline V gives CDR1 SGHTA, CDR2 FQGNSA. V gave up 5 bases and J gave up 7 bases; unmatched junction bases: 14. The CDR3 nucleotides read TGTGCCAGCAGCCCAAGGACTAGCGGCGTCCGACCTAATGAGCAGTTCTTC. Translation: CASSPRTSGVRPNEQFF.

This rearrangement joins TRBV12-5 to TRBJ1-2, with D unresolved. This CDR3 has 13 residues. V shed 6 bases and J shed 5 bases, with 13 bases lying between them. Germline V gives CDR1 LGHNT, CDR2 FRNRAP. The CDR3, as DNA: TGTGCTAGTGGCAACCAGTCTGTATATGGCTACACCTTC. This codes for CASGNQSVYGYTF.

This chain connects TRBV12-2 to TRBJ1-4. TRBV12-2 is described as a pseudogene. This CDR3 spans 12 amino acids. The CDR3, as DNA: TGTGCAAGTCGTCGGGACGGCGAAAAACTGTTTTTT. This sequence encodes CASRRDGEKLFF.

The V and J genes are TRBV29-1 and TRBJ2-1; 13 bases are shared with TRBD2. In germline, CDR1 is SQVTM, CDR2 ANQGSEA. V was clipped by 6 bases and J by 5 bases; unmatched bases: 7. The CDR3 spans 15 residues. The CDR3: CSVLPGLAGHNEQFF. CDR3 nucleotide sequence: TGCAGCGTACTACCGGGACTAGCGGGGCACAATGAGCAGTTCTTC.

This chain links TRBV7-2 with TRBJ2-5, with TRBD2 identical over 12 bases. Per the germline V gene, CDR1 is SGHTA and CDR2 is FQGNSA. The V segment lost 4 bases and the J segment 4 bases; nucleotides outside the gene matches: 16. This CDR3 has 19 amino acids. Written as DNA, the CDR3 is TGTGCCAGCAGCTACCGACAGGGCGCTAGCGGGAGGGCCCGAGAGACCCAGTACTTC. Protein product: CASSYRQGASGRARETQYF.

The V call is TRBV19, the J call TRBJ1-1; TRBD1 matches 9 bases. The CDR3 has 13 amino acids. Germline CDR1 is LNHDA and CDR2 is SQIVND (reference sequence). J lost 5 bases, V lost 8 bases, and 6 bases had no gene match. The CDR3 nucleotides are TGTGCCAGTGGCCCGGGACAGGGAACTGAAGCTTTCTTT. Its translation: CASGPGQGTEAFF.

This chain links TRBV19 with TRBJ2-5; the D gene is possibly TRBD2 (5 bases). This CDR3 region has 14 residues. V was shortened by 3 bases and J by 4 bases, with 12 bases between the two germline ends. The V gene's germline CDR1 is LNHDA and CDR2 SQIVND (reference sequence). The chain's CDR3 is CASSIPGFRETQYF. CDR3 nucleotide sequence: TGTGCCAGTAGTATCCCGGGGTTTAGAGAGACCCAGTACTTC.

The sample holds one count of this clone. The V gene is TRBV29-1, the J gene TRBJ2-1, with 8 bases matching TRBD1. V trimming: 4 bases; J trimming: 3 bases; junction bases outside the gene matches: 11. Germline lookup yields CDR1 SQVTM and CDR2 ANQGSEA. The CDR3 sequence is 16 residues long. The CDR3 region has the DNA TGCAGCGTTGGCGGACAGGGACACAATCACTACAATGAGCAGTTCTTC. Its translation is CSVGGQGHNHYNEQFF.

The V call is TRBV28, the J call TRBJ1-2; weak D call: TRBD1 (6 bases). The V end was cut by 2 bases, the J end by 4 bases, with 11 bases between. The V gene's germline CDR1 is MDHEN and CDR2 SYDVKM. The CDR3 contains 14 residues. As DNA, the CDR3 is TGTGCCAGCAGTTTACAGGGGCTCGGCTATGGCTACACCTTC. Its protein product is CASSLQGLGYGYTF.